This T cell receptor (beta chain) stems from a study of T cells in Graves' hyperthyroidism and ophthalmopathy (dated by TCRdb to 2018 to 2020). Regarding the study in general: Peripheral blood samples were taken at the time of initial diagnosis, prior to any treatment. To identify TCR V-J signatures that set the groups apart, the researchers used a discovery cohort of about a hundred patients, made up of roughly 40 with Graves' ophthalmopathy and 57 with stable Graves' hyperthyroidism. Whether ophthalmopathy could be predicted prospectively was tested in an independent validation cohort made up of about 18 hyperthyroidism patients plus 17 patients who later progressed to ophthalmopathy. For training and testing, the 110 or so patients in the discovery cohort were randomly divided in a 7:3 ratio. In several Graves' hyperthyroidism patients, the study also compared T-cell repertoires from thyroid tissue with T-cell repertoires from blood. After sampling, hyperthyroidism patients received methimazole starting at 30 mg daily, and ophthalmopathy patients received high-dose intravenous methylprednisolone. The paper reports TCR Vbeta CDR3 sequencing of over 120 peripheral blood samples: around 45 ophthalmopathy, roughly 74 hyperthyroidism and around 17 progressor patients.

What the research found in general, with its limitations: In cross-validation, a model built on a 13 V-J signature told ophthalmopathy apart from stable hyperthyroidism with 85% to 90% sensitivity and approximately 81% specificity, and in testing the same model reached 80%/75%. No statistical method was used to set the sample size in advance, and investigators knew the group allocation. Blood samples also contained most of the expanded thyroid clonotypes (frequency above 0.001), which suggests that blood repertoires may reflect thyroid immune responses. During validation, the model predicted progression to ophthalmopathy a median of about 5.9 months ahead of onset, with just under 71% sensitivity and roughly 72% specificity.

CDR1 and CDR2, looked up from the germline V gene, are SGHRS and YFSETQ. The CDR3 starts with the cysteine, ends with the phenylalanine, and has 14 residues. Only the CDR3 region is kept as DNA, spanning 42 bases read in frame from base 1. Germline trimming amounts to 0 bases on V and 3 bases on J, with 2 as the count of junction bases outside the gene matches. This clonotype was counted ten times or more. Its target antigen remains unknown. Base qualities are missing; no much larger clone stands one base away. The TCR beta CDR3 regions were amplified from the RNA transcripts. The TCR CDR3 was subjected to a first round of RT-PCR using the HTBI primer set and the Qiagen OneStep RT-PCR kit. Libraries were constructed in a second round of multiplex PCR, after which size selection and purification were carried out. Sequencing of the libraries was done on an Illumina HiSeq2000 using paired-end 100 bp reads. Under the source paper's analysis protocol: SOAPnuke was used to process the raw data, throwing out any read that contained adapters or uncalled bases, had a mean Phred below 15, or lacked an exact constant-primer or identifier match. COPE v1.2.5 was used to merge high-quality paired reads, and clonotypes were defined as unique nucleotide sequences. MiTCR v1.1 was used to align clonotypes to the IMGT TRBV, TRBD and TRBJ reference segments. Analysis was restricted to V-J combinations with a frequency above 0.0001, which covered roughly 99% of repertoires. A TCS score was defined as the ratio of F50 (clonal expansion) to E x V (chaos), with BLOSUM62-based TCRdist applied between CDR3 peptides within each V-J. Welch's t-statistics and random forest reduced approximately 520 V-J features to 10 to 15, which were used in a naive Bayes classifier (R e1071). The raw public reads went through TCRdb reprocessing: fastp at Q25, MiXCR clone calling, in-frame beta chains kept. Rows with one shared CDR3 protein collapse into an entry with the most common genes and DNA. These V and J calls are TCRdb output, not the study's own analysis. A total of 390,000 or so distinct CDR3 sequences appear in this sample, roughly 15% of them only once. Roughly 13% of the sample comes from the top ten.

In the ophthalmopathy patients, disease was moderately to severely active, with a Clinical Activity Score of 3 or more, a NOSPECS grade of 4 or more, and a duration of less than 3 months. Any patient with an uncontrolled infection, another autoimmune disease, pregnancy or lactation was excluded. Diagnoses relied on clinical symptoms, serum thyroxine and TRAb, thyroid ultrasound and orbital computed tomography. PBMCs were separated from 8 to 10 ml of fresh peripheral blood using Ficoll-Paque density gradient centrifugation. Total RNA was extracted with Trizol reagent, and quality was checked on an Agilent 2100 Bioanalyzer.

This clonotype was obtained from a young man with Graves' ophthalmopathy. This receptor chain uses TRBV5-1 and TRBJ2-7, with 8 bases in between that match TRBD1. Material: blood. The DNA sequence is as follows: TGCGCCAGCAGCTTGGACGGACAGGGCTACGAGCAGTACTTC. Translated, it reads CASSLDGQGYEQYF.